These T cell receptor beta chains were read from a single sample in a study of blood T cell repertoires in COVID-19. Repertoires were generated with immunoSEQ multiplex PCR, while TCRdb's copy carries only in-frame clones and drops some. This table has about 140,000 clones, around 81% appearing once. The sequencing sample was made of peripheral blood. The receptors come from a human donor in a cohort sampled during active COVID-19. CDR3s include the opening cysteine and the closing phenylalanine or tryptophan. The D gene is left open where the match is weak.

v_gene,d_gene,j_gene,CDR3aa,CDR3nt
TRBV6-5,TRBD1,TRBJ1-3,CASSRDRRGNTIYF,TGTGCCAGCAGCCGGGACAGGAGAGGAAACACCATATATTTT
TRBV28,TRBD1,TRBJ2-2,CASLDRSNTGELFF,TGTGCCAGTTTGGACAGGTCGAACACCGGGGAGCTGTTTTTT
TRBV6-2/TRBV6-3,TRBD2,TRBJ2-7,CASSPGGVEQYF,TGTGCCAGCAGCCCCGGGGGGGTCGAGCAGTACTTC
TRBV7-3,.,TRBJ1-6,CASSGSVNSPLHF,TGTGCCAGCAGCGGCAGCGTTAATTCACCCCTCCACTTT
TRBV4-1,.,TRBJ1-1,CASSLSSGSLNTEAFF,TGCGCCAGCAGCCTTTCCTCCGGGTCTTTGAACACTGAAGCTTTCTTT
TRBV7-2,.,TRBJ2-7,CASSFPDRSSYEQYF,TGTGCCAGCAGCTTCCCCGACAGGAGCTCCTACGAGCAGTACTTC
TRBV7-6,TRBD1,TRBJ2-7,CASSYRDRYLNEQYF,TGTGCCAGCAGCTACCGGGACAGGTATTTGAATGAGCAGTACTTC
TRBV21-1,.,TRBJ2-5,CASSKGLGPGQELADQETQYF,TGTGCCAGCAGCAAAGGACTTGGGCCGGGGCAAGAACTAGCCGACCAAGAGACCCAGTACTTC
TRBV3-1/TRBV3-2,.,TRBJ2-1,CASSPASSNEQFF,TGTGCCAGCAGCCCGGCTAGCAGCAATGAGCAGTTCTTC
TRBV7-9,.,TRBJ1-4,CASSLGNEKLFF,TGTGCCAGCAGCTTGGGCAATGAAAAACTGTTTTTT
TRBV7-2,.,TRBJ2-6,CASSRRAGNSGANVLTF,TGTGCCAGCAGCCGCAGGGCGGGGAACTCTGGGGCCAACGTCCTGACTTTC
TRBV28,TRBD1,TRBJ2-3,CASSYRDRGDTQYF,TGTGCCAGCAGCTACCGGGACAGGGGAGATACGCAGTATTTT
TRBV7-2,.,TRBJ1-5,CASSTESNQPQHF,TGTGCCAGCAGCACAGAGAGCAATCAGCCCCAGCATTTT